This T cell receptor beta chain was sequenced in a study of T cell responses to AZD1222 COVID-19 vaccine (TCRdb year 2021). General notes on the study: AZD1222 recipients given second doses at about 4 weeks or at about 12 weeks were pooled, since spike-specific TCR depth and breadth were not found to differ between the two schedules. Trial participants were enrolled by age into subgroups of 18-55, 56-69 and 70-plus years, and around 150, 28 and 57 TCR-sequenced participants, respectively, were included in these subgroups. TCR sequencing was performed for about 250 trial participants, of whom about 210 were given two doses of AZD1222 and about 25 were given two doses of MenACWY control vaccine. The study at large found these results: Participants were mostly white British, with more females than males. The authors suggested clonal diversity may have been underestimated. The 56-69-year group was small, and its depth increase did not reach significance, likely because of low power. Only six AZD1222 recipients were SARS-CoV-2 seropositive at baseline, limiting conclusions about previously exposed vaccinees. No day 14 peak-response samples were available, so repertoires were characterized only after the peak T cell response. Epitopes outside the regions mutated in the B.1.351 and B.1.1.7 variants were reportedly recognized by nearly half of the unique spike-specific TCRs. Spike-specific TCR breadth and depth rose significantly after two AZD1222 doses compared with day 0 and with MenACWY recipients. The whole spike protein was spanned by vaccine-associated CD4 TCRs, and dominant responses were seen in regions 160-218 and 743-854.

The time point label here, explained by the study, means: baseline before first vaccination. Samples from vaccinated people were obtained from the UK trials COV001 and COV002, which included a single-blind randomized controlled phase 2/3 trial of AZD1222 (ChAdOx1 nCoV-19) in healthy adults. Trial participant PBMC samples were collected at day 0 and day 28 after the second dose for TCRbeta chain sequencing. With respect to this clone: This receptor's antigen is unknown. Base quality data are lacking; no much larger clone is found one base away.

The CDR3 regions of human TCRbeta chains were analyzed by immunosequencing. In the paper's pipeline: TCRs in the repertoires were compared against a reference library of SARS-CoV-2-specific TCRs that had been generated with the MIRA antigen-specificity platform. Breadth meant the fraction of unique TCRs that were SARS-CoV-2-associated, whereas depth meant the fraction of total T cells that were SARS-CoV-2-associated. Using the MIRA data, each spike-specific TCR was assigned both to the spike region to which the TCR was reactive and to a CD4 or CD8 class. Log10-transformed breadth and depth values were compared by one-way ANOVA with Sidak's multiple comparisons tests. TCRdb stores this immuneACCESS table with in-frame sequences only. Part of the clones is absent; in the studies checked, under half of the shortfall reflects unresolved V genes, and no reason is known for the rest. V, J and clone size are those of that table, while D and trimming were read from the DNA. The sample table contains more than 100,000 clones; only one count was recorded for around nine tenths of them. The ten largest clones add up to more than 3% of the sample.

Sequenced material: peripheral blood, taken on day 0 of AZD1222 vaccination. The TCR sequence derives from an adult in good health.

Here the CDR3 is given as CASSAGLRGNTIYF. In nucleotides, the sequence is TGTGCCAGCAGCGCGGGTCTTAGAGGAAACACCATATATTTT. The V and J genes are TRBV5-6 and TRBJ1-3; too little of a D gene remains to name it. V and J lose 4 bases and 4 bases, and a span of 12 bases separates them. Counted from cysteine to phenylalanine, this CDR3 has 14 amino acids. Of all the DNA, just the CDR3 is kept, 42 bases in frame from base 1. The germline V gene sets CDR1 to SGHDT and CDR2 to YYEEEE.